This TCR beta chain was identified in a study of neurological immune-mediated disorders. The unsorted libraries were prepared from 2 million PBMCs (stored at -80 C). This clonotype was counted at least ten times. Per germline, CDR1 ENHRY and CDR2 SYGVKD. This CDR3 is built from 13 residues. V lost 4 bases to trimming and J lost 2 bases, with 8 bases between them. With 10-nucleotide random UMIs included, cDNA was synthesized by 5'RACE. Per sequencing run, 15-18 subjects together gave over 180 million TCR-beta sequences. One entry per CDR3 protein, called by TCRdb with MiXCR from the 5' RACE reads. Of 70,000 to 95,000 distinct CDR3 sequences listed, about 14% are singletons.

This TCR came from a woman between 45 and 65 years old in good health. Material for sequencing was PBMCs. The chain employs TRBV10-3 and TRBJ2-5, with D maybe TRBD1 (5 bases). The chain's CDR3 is CAISGGRQETQYF. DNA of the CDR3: TGTGCCATCAGTGGGGGCAGGCAAGAGACCCAGTACTTC.